A single sample gave rise to the 30 T cell receptor beta chains below, sequenced in a study of a mutant IDH1 vaccine in newly diagnosed glioma. These receptors lack a known antigen. Here immunoSEQ multiplex PCR was the method, and the copy in TCRdb shows in-frame clones only, minus some. The sample has approximately 66,000 clones; 84% are singletons. Time point given: week 23, last vaccination. Each dose delivered 300 ug of mutant IDH1 20-mer peptide subcutaneously with imiquimod. Sequenced material: PBMCs, taken from a glioma patient whose treatment included an IDH1 peptide vaccine. The receptor source for this set is a man aged 18 to 29 with glioma.

In its sample, this clone was seen once. The rearrangement joins TRBV11-2 to TRBJ2-1; D remains unclear. The germline CDR1 and CDR2 sequences are SGHAT and FQNNGV. The V end was cut by 1 base, the J end by 1 base, with 8 bases between. The length of the CDR3 is 15 residues. CDR3 coding DNA: TGTGCCAGCAGCTTAGGGCAAGGTTCCTACAATGAGCAGTTCTTC. This sequence encodes CASSLGQGSYNEQFF.

The chain couples TRBV19 to TRBJ2-7; D possibly corresponds to TRBD2 (5 bases). The germline gives CDR1 LNHDA, CDR2 SQIVND (reference sequence). CDR3 size: 13 residues. V lost 6 bases and J lost 2, with 11 bases in between. Written as DNA, the CDR3 is TGTGCCAGTAGGAGGACTGAAGCCTACGAGCAGTACTTC. It yields the protein CASRRTEAYEQYF.

V is TRBV4-3 and J is TRBJ2-1; the match to TRBD2 covers 13 bases. The trim removed 4 bases at V and 5 bases at J, leaving 8 bases unmatched. Germline-derived CDR1 and CDR2 are LGHNA and YSLEER. The CDR3 contains 17 residues. The CDR3 spells CASSLDAGTSGNNEQFF. The CDR3 DNA follows: TGCGCCAGCAGCCTCGATGCGGGGACTAGCGGGAACAATGAGCAGTTCTTC.

The J gene is TRBJ2-1, the V gene TRBV4-3; TRBD1 is a possible D gene (6 bases). The V end lost 4 bases, the J end lost 3 bases, and 10 bases lay between the germline ends. CDR3 size: 14 residues. Germline V gene data show CDR1 as LGHNA and CDR2 as YSLEER. CDR3 bases: TGCGCCAGCAGCCGGTTACAGGGCTACAATGAGCAGTTCTTC. Residues: CASSRLQGYNEQFF.

The rearrangement joins TRBV7-2 to TRBJ1-1; D is perhaps TRBD1 (5 bases). Germline CDR1 is SGHTA and CDR2 is FQGNSA. Trimming took off 5 bases at V and 10 bases at J, with 17 bases between the two ends. The CDR3 is 13 amino acids. CDR3 nucleotide sequence: TGTGCCAGCAGCGTAAGCAGGGTGAGGGGAGCTTTCTTT. Translated, it gives CASSVSRVRGAFF.

The rearrangement links TRBV6-6 to TRBJ1-2, with D hard to call. V lost 0 bases and J 8 bases, leaving 7 bases between the germline ends. Germline CDR1 reads MNHNY; CDR2 reads SVGAGI (reference sequence). The CDR3 length is 12 residues. The CDR3 coding sequence is TGTGCCAGCAGTTACTCAGCGGAGGGCTACACCTTC. Amino acids: CASSYSAEGYTF.

The V call is TRBV7-2, the J call TRBJ2-7; TRBD2 aligns across 15 bases. The germline V gene has CDR1 SGHTA and CDR2 FQGNSA. The V segment lost 5 bases and the J segment 3 bases; nucleotides outside the gene matches: 8. There are 17 residues in the CDR3. CDR3 sequence: CASSAPGTSGRLYEQYF. The CDR3 nucleotides read TGTGCCAGCAGCGCCCCCGGGACTAGCGGGAGGCTCTACGAGCAGTACTTC.

This chain joins TRBV2 and TRBJ1-6; D gene unclear. The CDR3 extends over 16 amino acids. Between the trimmed V and J ends, which lost 2 bases and 0 bases, there was a span of 8 bases. CDR1 and CDR2 from the germline V gene are SNHLY and FYNNEI. CDR3 residues: CASSERQSSYNSPLHF. Here the CDR3 DNA reads TGTGCCAGCAGTGAAAGGCAGAGCTCCTATAATTCACCCCTCCACTTT.

J is TRBJ1-1 and V is TRBV30; D gene unclear. Between the trimmed V and J ends, which lost 2 bases and 8 bases, there was a span of 9 bases. The germline gives CDR1 GTSNPN, CDR2 SVGIG (reference sequence). The CDR3 is 11 amino acids. CDR3 bases: TGTGCCTGGAGTACGACATCCGAAGCTTTCTTT. It specifies CAWSTTSEAFF.

Notes on this clone: Other DNA sequences in the same sample also yield this CDR3. The chain joins TRBV11-2 to TRBJ2-7, with TRBD1 as a possible D gene (6 bases). V shed 5 bases and J shed 3 bases, with 8 bases lying between them. The CDR3 is 12 amino acids. Per germline, CDR1 SGHAT and CDR2 FQNNGV. The CDR3 DNA sequence: TGTGCCAGCAGCCTACAGGGCTACGAGCAGTACTTC. It yields the protein CASSLQGYEQYF.

The gene calls are TRBV4-2 and TRBJ2-3; TRBD2 agrees at 7 bases. This CDR3 contains 14 residues. Germline V gene data show CDR1 as LGHNA and CDR2 as YNFKEQ. The junction had 4 bases not matched to a gene; V was cut back by 3 bases and J by 4 bases. The DNA of the CDR3 is TGTGCCAGCAGCCAGGGAGGGCCGGCAGATACGCAGTATTTT. This gives the protein CASSQGGPADTQYF.

Note on this clone: This CDR3 is missing its conserved last phenylalanine or tryptophan, likely due to a read error. The DNA is left out, because the CDR3 cannot be placed on it with certainty; the CDR3 is given as TCRdb lists it. This chain connects TRBV29-1 to TRBJ1-2. Germline CDR1 SQVTM, CDR2 ANQGSEA. From its first to its last residue, the CDR3 has 15 amino acids. The CDR3 here is CSVRTDPTSPRSLFD.

In this sample, this clone is medium-sized. V usage is TRBV2 and J usage is TRBJ2-7, with TRBD1 matching 8 bases. V shed 7 bases, J shed 3 bases, and the junction held 8 bases outside the gene matches. Germline CDR1 and CDR2: SNHLY and FYNNEI. The CDR3 extends over 14 amino acids. CDR3 nucleotide sequence: TGTGCCAGCATACTCGGACAGGGCTTCTACGAGCAGTACTTC. As protein: CASILGQGFYEQYF.

This chain connects TRBV18 to TRBJ2-7, with D hard to call. The CDR3 extends over 13 amino acids. The V gene's germline CDR1 is KGHSH and CDR2 LQKENI. V lost 3 bases to trimming and J lost 6 bases, with 12 bases between them. The CDR3 DNA is TGTGCCAGCTCACCGCCCTCGCAACTCGAGCAGTACTTC. This gives the protein CASSPPSQLEQYF.

This clone has a single count. The rearrangement joins TRBV27 to TRBJ2-7, with a weak D call TRBD2 (6 bases). V shed 0 bases and J shed 2 bases, with 8 bases lying between them. CDR1 and CDR2 (germline): MNHEY, SMNVEV (reference sequence). CDR3 length: 14 residues. This CDR3 reads CASSLSGLPYEQYF. The DNA for the CDR3 is TGTGCCAGCAGTTTATCGGGACTTCCCTACGAGCAGTACTTC.

This chain uses TRBV19 with TRBJ1-1; no clear D. The length of the CDR3 is 15 residues. Trimming cost V 3 bases and J 1 base, with 12 bases left between them. The germline V gene encodes CDR1 LNHDA and CDR2 SQIVND (reference sequence). This chain's CDR3 is CASSIDKKKNTEAFF. Here the CDR3 DNA reads TGTGCCAGTAGTATTGACAAGAAGAAGAACACTGAAGCTTTCTTT.

The V gene is TRBV27, the J gene TRBJ2-7; 7 positions agree with TRBD1. This CDR3 contains 14 residues. Trimming cost V 6 bases and J 2 bases; bases outside gene matches: 7. The germline V gene has CDR1 MNHEY and CDR2 SMNVEV (reference sequence). DNA for the CDR3: TGTGCCAGCAGCCCCCAGGGGGACCCCTACGAGCAGTACTTC. Residues: CASSPQGDPYEQYF.

In DNA, the CDR3 is TGTGCTAGTGGTTCCCCCGGGACAGGGGACACCGGGGAGCTGTTTTTT. It is translated as CASGSPGTGDTGELFF. This chain uses TRBV12-5 with TRBJ2-2, with 10 bases identical to TRBD1. V was pared by 4 bases and J by 3 bases, with 5 bases of the junction left unmatched. The CDR3 contains 16 residues. Germline assignment: CDR1 LGHNT and CDR2 FRNRAP.

The chain couples TRBV6-1 to TRBJ1-5; D might be TRBD1 (6 bases). Trimming took off 3 bases at V and 7 bases at J, with 16 bases between the two ends. Germline assignment: CDR1 MNHNS and CDR2 SASEGT. CDR3 size: 15 residues. CDR3 bases: TGTGCCAGCAGTGAGCTAGGGGGGGCAAAACAGCCCCAGCATTTT. Translated: CASSELGGAKQPQHF.

The chain uses TRBV6-5 and TRBJ2-1; 12 nucleotides line up with TRBD2. The CDR3 covers 15 residues. Per the germline V gene, CDR1 is MNHEY and CDR2 is SVGAGI. V lost 4 bases to trimming and J lost 8 bases; unmatched junction nucleotides: 6. In DNA, the CDR3 is TGTGCCAGCAGTTGGCCGACTAGCGGGAGAGATGAGCAGTTCTTC. It is translated as CASSWPTSGRDEQFF.

This chain joins TRBV28 and TRBJ1-2, with D perhaps matching TRBD1 (6 bases). Per the germline V gene, CDR1 is MDHEN and CDR2 is SYDVKM. V lost 8 bases and J lost 4, with 14 bases in between. CDR3 size: 13 residues. The CDR3 DNA sequence: TGTGCCAGCTCTACAGGGTTGGGCTATGGCTACACCTTC. Protein product: CASSTGLGYGYTF.

This rearrangement joins TRBV9 to TRBJ2-7, with D tentatively TRBD2 (6 bases). This CDR3 has 14 amino acids. V gave up 2 bases and J gave up 9 bases, with 18 bases separating them. Germline lookup yields CDR1 SGDLS and CDR2 YYNGEE. Here the CDR3 reads CASSVGQGGVGQYF. CDR3 sequence (DNA): TGTGCCAGCAGCGTCGGTCAGGGAGGTGTCGGGCAGTACTTC.

This chain connects TRBV19 to TRBJ1-4, with 8 nucleotides matching TRBD1. Losses at the gene ends were 4 bases for V and 4 bases for J; bases not matched to a gene: 5. The length of the CDR3 is 15 residues. Germline assignment: CDR1 LNHDA and CDR2 SQIVND (reference sequence). CDR3 protein: CASSTTTGVNEKLFF. As DNA, the CDR3 is TGTGCCAGTAGTACGACGACAGGGGTTAATGAAAAACTGTTTTTT.

The V and J genes are TRBV5-4 and TRBJ1-2; unclear D gene. The V gene lost 5 bases and the J gene lost 3 bases, with 8 bases spanning the gap. This CDR3 contains 12 residues. Germline CDR1 SGHNT, CDR2 YYREEE (reference sequence). CDR3 nucleotides: TGTGCCAGCAGGTGGCAGGACTATGGCTACACCTTC. Translating it yields CASRWQDYGYTF.

This chain connects TRBV30 to TRBJ1-3; D is ambiguous. Deletions cut 4 bases from V and 4 bases from J, with 5 bases between. The CDR3 consists of 11 residues. Germline CDR1 GTSNPN, CDR2 SVGIG (reference sequence). The CDR3 DNA reads as TGTGCCTGGACTGGGGGAAACACCATATATTTT. Protein: CAWTGGNTIYF.

This rearrangement joins TRBV9 to TRBJ1-5, with TRBD1 matching over 12 bases. Germline V gene lookup returns CDR1 SGDLS and CDR2 YYNGEE. The ends lost 2 bases at V and 5 bases at J; junction bases unmatched: 2. There are 15 residues in the CDR3. CDR3 residues: CASSVGQGAHQPQHF. The CDR3 DNA reads TGTGCCAGCAGCGTGGGACAGGGGGCCCATCAGCCCCAGCATTTT. The full variable domain, completed using reference TRBV9 and TRBJ1-5, is DSGVTQTPKHLITATGQRVTLRCSPRSGDLSVYWYQQSLDQGLQFLIQYYNGEERAKGNILERFSAQQFPDLHSELNLSSLELGDSALYFCASSVGQGAHQPQHFGDGTRLSIL.

V and J are TRBV7-8 and TRBJ2-1; D tentatively fits TRBD1 or TRBD2 (6 bases each). Per germline, CDR1 SGHVS and CDR2 FQNEAQ. CDR3 length: 13 residues. V lost 1 base to trimming and J lost 15 bases, with 16 bases between them. The CDR3 nucleotides are TGTGCCAGCAGCTTAGGCTTAATAGAGGGGGGGTTCTTC. It encodes CASSLGLIEGGFF.

This chain connects TRBV28 to TRBJ1-1; D remains unclear. Per germline, CDR1 MDHEN and CDR2 SYDVKM. The CDR3 is 15 amino acids. The ends were cut back, 4 bases at V and 1 base at J, with 13 bases in the middle. Written as DNA, the CDR3 is TGTGCCAGCAGTTCCAGGCAGGAATCGAACACTGAAGCTTTCTTT. This sequence encodes CASSSRQESNTEAFF.

The chain joins TRBV19 to TRBJ1-1, with unresolved D. Trimming stripped 9 bases from V and 1 base from J, with 12 bases between. The length of the CDR3 is 13 residues. Germline V gene data show CDR1 as LNHDA and CDR2 as SQIVND (reference sequence). The CDR3 region is CASMNGENTEAFF. CDR3 DNA: TGTGCCAGCATGAACGGGGAGAACACTGAAGCTTTCTTT.

The gene calls are TRBV30 and TRBJ2-7; D is ambiguous. CDR1 is GTSNPN, CDR2 SVGIG, per germline (reference sequence). The CDR3 covers 15 residues. V was shortened by 1 base and J by 2 bases, with 15 bases between the two germline ends. The CDR3 nucleotides read TGTGCCTGGAGTGCCAATACACCACCGACCTACGAGCAGTACTTC. Its protein product is CAWSANTPPTYEQYF.